The 26 T cell receptor beta chains below all came from one sample that was sequenced in a study of shared clonotypes between healthy human individuals. Clones were read by immunoSEQ multiplex PCR, and TCRdb kept only the in-frame ones, dropping some. The profile shows more than 400,000 clones, approximately 95% of them singletons. The source material was naive CD4+ T cells sorted from blood. Subset described: CD45RA+ positively selected. These receptors originate from a woman under 40 in good health.

V and J are TRBV6-6 and TRBJ2-5; D may match TRBD1 or TRBD2 (5 bases each). With the DNA end fitting TRBJ2-7 better, the J assignment may be wrong. CDR1 MNHNY and CDR2 SVGAGI come from the germline V gene (reference sequence). The CDR3 consists of 15 residues. The CDR3 sequence is CASSFSGTRDYEQYF. The DNA of the CDR3 is TGTGCCAGCAGTTTCTCCGGGACGCGCGACTACGAGCAGTACTTC.

The genes are TRBV11-2 and TRBJ2-1; 7 bases fit TRBD1. The CDR3 is made up of 15 amino acids. Germline V lookup: CDR1 SGHAT, CDR2 FQNNGV. V gave up 1 base and J gave up 8 bases; unmatched junction bases: 8. This CDR3 is CASSLARNRGDEQFF. In DNA, the CDR3 is TGTGCCAGCAGCTTAGCCCGTAACAGGGGCGATGAGCAGTTCTTC.

This sequence joins TRBV19 and TRBJ2-3, with TRBD2 matching over 12 bases. The V and J ends lost 4 bases and 0 bases, in that order; junction bases with no gene match: 8. Germline CDR1 LNHDA, CDR2 SQIVND (reference sequence). The CDR3 runs to 18 residues. The CDR3 region has the DNA TGTGCCAGTAGTACGACTAGCGGGAGATGGAAAAGCACAGATACGCAGTATTTT. It translates to CASSTTSGRWKSTDTQYF.

This chain links TRBV28 with TRBJ2-7; the match to TRBD2 covers 7 bases. The CDR3 sequence is 15 residues long. Losses at the gene ends were 7 bases for V and 6 bases for J; bases not matched to a gene: 15. The germline V gene has CDR1 MDHEN and CDR2 SYDVKM. The CDR3 DNA reads as TGTGCCAGCAAGCCCACTAGCGAGAGGGGCCCCGAGCAGTACTTC. Translation gives CASKPTSERGPEQYF.

The chain employs TRBV7-3 and TRBJ2-1; tentatively, D is TRBD1 or TRBD2 (5 bases each). The germline CDR1 and CDR2 sequences are SGHTA and FQGTGA. Trimming took off 5 bases at V and 0 bases at J, with 11 bases between the two ends. The CDR3 covers 15 residues. The CDR3 DNA sequence: TGTGCCAGCAGCCCGTGGGGGAGCTCCTACAATGAGCAGTTCTTC. Amino acids: CASSPWGSSYNEQFF.

V gene TRBV7-9 combines with J gene TRBJ1-4; D is perhaps TRBD1 (5 bases). The CDR3 extends over 15 amino acids. CDR1 is SEHNR and CDR2 is FQNEAQ in the germline V gene (reference sequence). Between the trimmed V and J ends, which lost 5 bases and 6 bases, there was a span of 16 bases. The CDR3 nucleotides read TGTGCCAGCAGCCGAGACAGTACCTGGTATGAAAAACTGTTTTTT. Translated: CASSRDSTWYEKLFF.

V is TRBV9 and J is TRBJ1-2; possible D gene TRBD1, 6 bases. V was clipped by 4 bases and J by 8 bases, with 15 bases between them. The CDR3 totals 13 residues. The germline CDR1 and CDR2 sequences are SGDLS and YYNGEE. The CDR3 loop is CASSINRARGYTF. DNA of the CDR3: TGTGCCAGCAGCATCAACAGGGCTAGGGGCTACACCTTC.

V and J are TRBV5-4 and TRBJ2-7, with D tentatively TRBD1 or TRBD2 (5 bases each). Per germline, CDR1 SGHNT and CDR2 YYREEE (reference sequence). The CDR3 totals 14 residues. Trimming took off 4 bases at V and 5 bases at J, with 16 bases between the two ends. In DNA, the CDR3 is TGTGCCAGCAGCACCCCCGGGGCATCGGACGAGCAGTACTTC. This encodes CASSTPGASDEQYF. The full variable domain, completed using reference TRBV5-4 and TRBJ2-7, is ETGVTQSPTHLIKTRGQQVTLRCSSQSGHNTVSWYQQALGQGPQFIFQYYREEENGRGNFPPRFSGLQFPNYSSELNVNALELDDSALYLCASSTPGASDEQYFGPGTRLTVT.

V is TRBV19 and J is TRBJ2-7; 9 bases match TRBD1. Germline V gene lookup returns CDR1 LNHDA and CDR2 SQIVND (reference sequence). V lost 2 bases to trimming and J lost 4 bases; unmatched junction nucleotides: 6. The CDR3 loop spans 15 amino acids. In nucleotides, the CDR3 is TGTGCCAGTAGTATACTGGGACAGGGTTTATACGAGCAGTACTTC. Translating gives CASSILGQGLYEQYF.

This clone was detected only once. The V gene is TRBV10-1, the J gene TRBJ2-7; no firm D call. Germline CDR1 is WNHNN and CDR2 is SYGVQD (reference sequence). Trimming took 2 bases from V and 0 from J, leaving 17 bases between them. The CDR3 sequence is 17 residues long. CDR3 sequence (DNA): TGCGCCAGCAGTGAGGCAGGTGGTAGAGACTTCTCCTACGAGCAGTACTTC. Its translation is CASSEAGGRDFSYEQYF.

The CDR3 DNA follows: TGTGCCAGCAACTATGCGGTGCGAGGGGAGCAGTACTTC. It specifies CASNYAVRGEQYF. This chain joins TRBV2 and TRBJ2-7, with D possibly TRBD2 on 5 matching bases. Germline loops: CDR1 SNHLY, CDR2 FYNNEI. The V and J ends lost 7 bases and 7 bases respectively, with 17 bases between them. The length of the CDR3 is 13 residues.

The rearrangement joins TRBV6-1 to TRBJ2-7, with unresolved D. Trimming pared 3 bases from V and 3 bases from J, leaving 6 bases between. Germline CDR1 and CDR2: MNHNS and SASEGT. CDR3 size: 12 residues. The CDR3: CASSDQVYEQYF. DNA for the CDR3: TGTGCCAGCAGTGACCAAGTCTACGAGCAGTACTTC.

This chain connects TRBV19 to TRBJ2-5; no firm D call. CDR1 and CDR2 from the germline V gene are LNHDA and SQIVND (reference sequence). Deletions cut 5 bases from V and 5 bases from J, with 6 bases between. The CDR3 contains 11 residues. CDR3 in amino acids: CASSSSETQYF. CDR3 nucleotides: TGTGCCAGTAGTTCTTCCGAGACCCAGTACTTC. Variable domain in full (rest from reference TRBV19 and TRBJ2-5): DGGITQSPKYLFRKEGQNVTLSCEQNLNHDAMYWYRQDPGQGLRLIYYSQIVNDFQKGDIAEGYSVSREKKESFPLTVTSAQKNPTAFYLCASSSSETQYFGPGTRLLVL.

The chain combines TRBV28 with TRBJ1-5; D remains unclear. Per the germline V gene, CDR1 is MDHEN and CDR2 is SYDVKM. CDR3 length equals 16 residues. Trimming removed 6 bases from V and 3 bases from J, with 18 bases in between. CDR3 sequence (DNA): TGTGCCAGCAGCCTTATGATAGGGATGATCAATCAGCCCCAGCATTTT. Amino acids: CASSLMIGMINQPQHF.

J is TRBJ1-3 and V is TRBV2; possibly TRBD1 for D (5 bases). Germline lookup yields CDR1 SNHLY and CDR2 FYNNEI. V was trimmed by 4 bases and J by 4 bases, leaving 17 bases between them. The CDR3 contains 16 residues. The CDR3: CASSVERRVGGNTIYF. CDR3 DNA sequence: TGTGCCAGCAGTGTTGAACGCAGGGTTGGGGGAAACACCATATATTTT.

Turning to this clone: One end of the junction is discordant with germline, which a read error may explain. The chain is built from TRBV18 and TRBJ2-1, with D unresolved. The CDR3 length is 12 residues. From germline, CDR1 is KGHSH and CDR2 LQKENI. This CDR3 is CASSPYKPERFF. CDR3 coding DNA: TGTGCCAGCTCACCGTATAAGCCCGAGCGGTTCTTC.

V gene TRBV4-1 combines with J gene TRBJ1-5; 8 nucleotides match TRBD1. Germline CDR1 is MGHRA and CDR2 is YSYEKL. V shed 4 bases, J shed 2 bases, and the junction held 4 bases outside the gene matches. The CDR3 is 15 residues long. The CDR3 is CASSPGQAGNQPQHF. CDR3 nucleotide sequence: TGCGCCAGCAGCCCGGGACAGGCGGGCAATCAGCCCCAGCATTTT.

The gene calls are TRBV27 and TRBJ1-5, with D tentatively TRBD1 (6 bases). This CDR3 region has 13 residues. The germline V gene encodes CDR1 MNHEY and CDR2 SMNVEV (reference sequence). The germline V and J ends were trimmed by 6 bases and 7 bases, with 13 bases remaining between them. CDR3 coding DNA: TGTGCCAGCAGCAGGACAGTCGGGCAGCCCCAGCATTTT. Its protein product is CASSRTVGQPQHF.

V usage is TRBV5-6 and J usage is TRBJ1-1; no definite D call. The CDR3 is made up of 15 amino acids. Trimming shortened V by 1 base and J by 3 bases, and 13 bases separated the two germline ends. Germline CDR1 is SGHDT and CDR2 is YYEEEE. The CDR3 nucleotides read TGTGCCAGCAGCTTGTGGGAGGTTAGCTACACTGAAGCTTTCTTT. It is translated as CASSLWEVSYTEAFF.

The chain carries TRBV18 and TRBJ1-1; D is perhaps TRBD1 (5 bases). The CDR3 consists of 13 residues. V shed 1 base and J shed 11 bases, with 14 bases lying between them. Germline V gene sequence: CDR1 KGHSH, CDR2 LQKENI. CDR3 nucleotide sequence: TGTGCCAGCTCACCACGGTTTGACGGGGGGGCTTTCTTT. Protein: CASSPRFDGGAFF. Filled out from reference TRBV18 and TRBJ1-1, the complete variable domain reads NAGVMQNPRHLVRRRGQEARLRCSPMKGHSHVYWYRQLPEEGLKFMVYLQKENIIDESGMPKERFSAEFPKEGPSILRIQQVVRGDSAAYFCASSPRFDGGAFFGQGTRLTVV.

The rearrangement uses TRBV27 and TRBJ2-1, with D tentatively TRBD2 (5 bases). V was shortened by 5 bases and J by 12 bases, with 14 bases between the two germline ends. CDR1 and CDR2 from the germline V gene are MNHEY and SMNVEV (reference sequence). This CDR3 is built from 12 residues. Written as DNA, the CDR3 is TGTGCCAGCAGTCCGAATAGCGCCGTGCAGTTCTTC. This codes for CASSPNSAVQFF.

This clone was counted once. The chain uses TRBV2 and TRBJ2-7; 7 bases fit TRBD1. Germline CDR1 SNHLY, CDR2 FYNNEI. The CDR3 has 14 amino acids. The V and J ends lost 5 bases and 5 bases, in that order; junction bases with no gene match: 9. The CDR3 region is CASSSPTGNHEQYF. The CDR3 nucleotides are TGTGCCAGCAGTTCACCGACAGGGAATCACGAGCAGTACTTC.

Comments on this clone: This sample includes further DNA sequences coding for the same CDR3. The gene calls are TRBV18 and TRBJ2-3, with no clear D. CDR1 is KGHSH, CDR2 LQKENI, per germline. V dropped 0 bases and J dropped 2 bases, with 0 bases sitting between them. This CDR3 is 12 amino acids long. This CDR3 is CASSPPTDTQYF. The CDR3 coding sequence is TGTGCCAGCTCACCACCCACAGATACGCAGTATTTT.

The chain recombines TRBV19 with TRBJ1-5; 8 nucleotides align to TRBD1. Trimming cost V 4 bases and J 6 bases; bases outside gene matches: 8. Germline assignment: CDR1 LNHDA and CDR2 SQIVND (reference sequence). CDR3 length: 15 amino acids. The chain's CDR3 is CASSTRTGGSQPQHF. In DNA form, the CDR3 reads TGTGCCAGTAGTACCCGTACAGGGGGGAGTCAGCCCCAGCATTTT.

The chain uses TRBV19 and TRBJ2-2; 11 nucleotides align to TRBD2. The CDR3 covers 14 residues. The germline gives CDR1 LNHDA, CDR2 SQIVND (reference sequence). V lost 4 bases to trimming and J lost 7 bases; unmatched junction nucleotides: 2. In DNA, the CDR3 is TGTGCCAGTAGTAGTAGCGGGAGGGGCGGGGAGCTGTTTTTT. Its translation is CASSSSGRGGELFF.

The V gene is TRBV28, the J gene TRBJ2-1, with D possibly called TRBD1 or TRBD2 (5 bases each). Looked up from germline, CDR1 is MDHEN and CDR2 is SYDVKM. V lost 2 bases and J 4 bases, leaving 6 bases between the germline ends. CDR3 size: 13 residues. The CDR3 coding sequence is TGTGCCAGCAGTTTAGGGGGATACAATGAGCAGTTCTTC. It encodes CASSLGGYNEQFF.